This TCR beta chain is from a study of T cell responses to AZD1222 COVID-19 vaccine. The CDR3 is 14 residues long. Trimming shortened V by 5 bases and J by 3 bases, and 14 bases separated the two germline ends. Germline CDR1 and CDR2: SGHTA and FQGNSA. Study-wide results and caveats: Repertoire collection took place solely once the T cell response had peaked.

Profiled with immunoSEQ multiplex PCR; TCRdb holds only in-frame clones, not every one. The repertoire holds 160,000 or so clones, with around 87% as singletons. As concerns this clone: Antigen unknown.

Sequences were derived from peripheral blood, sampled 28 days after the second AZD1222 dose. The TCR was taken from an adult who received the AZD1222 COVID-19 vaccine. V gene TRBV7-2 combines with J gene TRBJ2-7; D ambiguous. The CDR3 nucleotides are TGTGCCAGCAGCCCATTTCGCCAAAACTACGAGCAGTACTTC. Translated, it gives CASSPFRQNYEQYF.